A selection of T cell receptor beta chains follows, all from one sample in a study of blood T cell repertoires in COVID-19. TCRdb keeps only in-frame clones here, not all; method: immunoSEQ multiplex PCR. This sample has some 130,000 clones; roughly 83% occur once, and the top ten carry about 16%. Sequenced sample: peripheral blood. The receptors were sampled from a woman in her fifties or sixties with acute or convalescent COVID-19. The CDR3 runs from the conserved cysteine through the conserved F or W. The order of the fields is CDR3 DNA, CDR3 protein, J gene, D gene, clone size, V gene. The D gene is left open where the match is weak. Some rows have no size entry. The others give once, few or many, or a class for an expanded clone.

CDR3 DNA: TGTGCCAGTAACAGACCCGGGACAGGGTTTGGCACTGAAGCTTTCTTT
CDR3 protein: CASNRPGTGFGTEAFF
J gene: TRBJ1-1
D gene: TRBD1
clone size: NA
V gene: TRBV19

CDR3 DNA: TGTGCCAGTAGTACCCGGACAGGGGGCAGCAATCAGCCCCAGCATTTT
CDR3 protein: CASSTRTGGSNQPQHF
J gene: TRBJ1-5
D gene: TRBD1
clone size: NA
V gene: TRBV19

CDR3 DNA: TGTGCCAGTAGTATTTCGTGGCTAGCTGAAGATACGCAGTATTTT
CDR3 protein: CASSISWLAEDTQYF
J gene: TRBJ2-3
D gene: NA
clone size: NA
V gene: TRBV19

CDR3 DNA: TGTGCCAGCAGCACCGGGACACAGAAATACAATGAGCAGTTCTTC
CDR3 protein: CASSTGTQKYNEQFF
J gene: TRBJ2-1
D gene: NA
clone size: NA
V gene: TRBV5-4

CDR3 DNA: TGTGCCAGCTCACCGCCGGGACTAGCGAAATACGAGCAGTACTTC
CDR3 protein: CASSPPGLAKYEQYF
J gene: TRBJ2-7
D gene: TRBD2
clone size: NA
V gene: TRBV18

CDR3 DNA: TGCGCCAGCAGCTTGCAGGGGGGCGTCCCGGGAGATGAAGCTTTCTTT
CDR3 protein: CASSLQGGVPGDEAFF
J gene: TRBJ1-1
D gene: TRBD1
clone size: NA
V gene: TRBV5-1

CDR3 DNA: TGTGCCACCAGTGATCTGGACTCGAGTACCGGGGAGCTGTTTTTT
CDR3 protein: CATSDLDSSTGELFF
J gene: TRBJ2-2
D gene: NA
clone size: few
V gene: TRBV24-1

CDR3 DNA: TGTGCCAGCAGCTTAAGCCACCGGGACAGGGGGCAGAGTCACCAAAATCAGCCCCAGCATTTT
CDR3 protein: CASSLSHRDRGQSHQNQPQHF
J gene: TRBJ1-5
D gene: TRBD1
clone size: NA
V gene: TRBV7-4

CDR3 DNA: TGTGCCAGCACCCCCGCGGGGGGGCATACGCAGTATTTT
CDR3 protein: CASTPAGGHTQYF
J gene: TRBJ2-3
D gene: TRBD2
clone size: NA
V gene: TRBV2

CDR3 DNA: TGTGCCAGTAGCGTGTCCTACAGGGGTGAAAAACTGTTTTTT
CDR3 protein: CASSVSYRGEKLFF
J gene: TRBJ1-4
D gene: TRBD1
clone size: NA
V gene: TRBV19

CDR3 DNA: TGTGCCAGCAGCCAAGTGAGTGGCAATGAGCAGTTCTTC
CDR3 protein: CASSQVSGNEQFF
J gene: TRBJ2-1
D gene: NA
clone size: NA
V gene: TRBV3-1/TRBV3-2

CDR3 DNA: TGTGCCAGCAGTGAGCGTAATGAAAAACTGTTTTTT
CDR3 protein: CASSERNEKLFF
J gene: TRBJ1-4
D gene: NA
clone size: NA
V gene: TRBV27

CDR3 DNA: TGTGCCAGCTCACCCCTGCCAGTCAAAGAGACCCAGTACTTC
CDR3 protein: CASSPLPVKETQYF
J gene: TRBJ2-5
D gene: NA
clone size: NA
V gene: TRBV18

CDR3 DNA: TGCGCCAGCAGCTTGGGACAGGGTGACTATGGCTACACCTTC
CDR3 protein: CASSLGQGDYGYTF
J gene: TRBJ1-2
D gene: TRBD1
clone size: NA
V gene: TRBV5-1

CDR3 DNA: TGTGCCAGCAGCAAACGAGGACAGGGGGCCGGAAACCAAGAGACCCAGTACTTC
CDR3 protein: CASSKRGQGAGNQETQYF
J gene: TRBJ2-5
D gene: NA
clone size: NA
V gene: TRBV21-1

CDR3 DNA: TGTGCCAGTAGTCGACCCACGGGACAGGGGGGATCTCTTTCCTACGAGCAGTACTTC
CDR3 protein: CASSRPTGQGGSLSYEQYF
J gene: TRBJ2-7
D gene: TRBD1
clone size: few
V gene: TRBV19

CDR3 DNA: TGTGCCAGCATATTCAAGGGACAGGGGACCATGAACACTGAAGCTTTCTTT
CDR3 protein: CASIFKGQGTMNTEAFF
J gene: TRBJ1-1
D gene: TRBD1
clone size: NA
V gene: TRBV13

CDR3 DNA: TGTGCCAGCAGTGGACAGACTCTCACTGAAGCTTTCTTT
CDR3 protein: CASSGQTLTEAFF
J gene: TRBJ1-1
D gene: NA
clone size: NA
V gene: TRBV27

CDR3 DNA: TGTGCCAGCAGTGAATGGGTGGGACAGATGAGCAATCAGCCCCAGCATTTT
CDR3 protein: CASSEWVGQMSNQPQHF
J gene: TRBJ1-5
D gene: TRBD1
clone size: NA
V gene: TRBV6-1

CDR3 DNA: TGTGCCAGTAGTATCGGGGTCAGCTCCTATAATTCACCCCTCCACTTT
CDR3 protein: CASSIGVSSYNSPLHF
J gene: TRBJ1-6
D gene: NA
clone size: NA
V gene: TRBV19